This TCR beta chain is drawn from a study of T cells in Graves' hyperthyroidism and ophthalmopathy. TCR beta CDR3 sequences were amplified from RNA transcripts. The HTBI primer set was used in a first-round RT-PCR of the TCR CDR3. TCRdb redid the calling of the multiplex PCR reads with MiXCR, one entry per CDR3 protein. The table lists about 560,000 distinct CDR3 sequences, about 45% of them singletons. Trimming stripped 1 base from V and 12 bases from J, with 9 bases between. The CDR3 is 12 residues long. In germline, CDR1 is SGHVS, CDR2 FQNEAQ. What was sequenced was peripheral blood or thyroid tissue (not recorded which). This TCR derives from a woman between 18 and 29 years old with Graves' hyperthyroidism. The chain joins TRBV7-8 to TRBJ2-2; D remains ambiguous. The CDR3 nucleotides read TGTGCCAGCAGCTTAGTAGCCCGGCAGCTGTTTTTT. Its protein product is CASSLVARQLFF. The whole variable domain, remainder taken from reference TRBV7-8 and TRBJ2-2, is GAGVSQSPRYKVAKRGQDVALRCDPISGHVSLFWYQQALGQGPEFLTYFQNEAQLDKSGLPSDRFFAERPEGSVSTLKIQRTQQEDSAVYLCASSLVARQLFFGEGSRLTVL.